This T cell receptor beta chain was sequenced in a study of human T cells and chemical hapten exposure. Study as a whole: The study lasted roughly 22 weeks, and patients were dosed weekly with diphenylcyclopropenone on the scalp throughout.

Per the study methods: Sampled TCR counts reached a median of approximately 100,000 per sample, with values ranging from roughly 20,000 to 700,000. TCRdb re-derived calls from the RACE reads in MiXCR, one entry per CDR3 protein. TCRdb's processing, not the study's, gives the V and J calls here. The repertoire holds roughly 110,000 distinct CDR3 sequences, about 12% seen once, with about 1.6% in the top ten. V gave up 5 bases and J gave up 6 bases; unmatched junction bases: 9. The CDR3 runs to 14 residues. CDR1 and CDR2 from the germline V gene are MDHEN and SYDVKM. Time point here: pre-sensitization, week 0. This sample's treatment: therapeutic diphenylcyclopropenone sensitization with weekly scalp DPC. Each donor was an alopecia patient between 18 and 70 years of age who qualified for DPC.

This TCR came from a woman between 45 and 60 years old with alopecia areata. Some clones in this sample may be carry-over from other donors' samples. The sequences come from whole blood, collected in connection with sensitization to the hapten diphenylcyclopropenone (DPC). V is TRBV28 and J is TRBJ2-7; 8 nucleotides match TRBD1. CDR3 sequence reads: CASSPGTGGSEQYF. The CDR3 nucleotides read TGTGCCAGCAGTCCCGGGACAGGAGGATCCGAGCAGTACTTC.